This T cell receptor (beta chain) was sequenced in a study of shared T cell receptors in the human thymus. The repertoire was sequenced with immunoSEQ multiplex PCR; TCRdb's copy has only in-frame clones and lacks some. The sample includes approximately 490,000 clones, approximately 80% of them seen just once. A further study also used this sample, focusing on human thymus T cells.

The sequenced sample consisted of thymocytes. The receptor was derived from a boy younger than two with a congenital heart defect.

The DNA of the CDR3 is TGTGCCAGCAGCTTAGGGGGACTAGCGGGAGGACCATCCTACGAGCAGTACTTC. As protein: CASSLGGLAGGPSYEQYF. The rearrangement links TRBV7-9 to TRBJ2-7; 15 bases match TRBD2. The CDR3 extends over 18 amino acids. The germline V gene has CDR1 SEHNR and CDR2 FQNEAQ (reference sequence). The V segment lost 1 base and the J segment 1 base; nucleotides outside the gene matches: 5.